The 16 T cell receptor beta chains in this list originate from one sample, sequenced in a study of CD8 T cells in ankylosing spondylitis (dated by TCRdb to the late 2010s). Library preparation employed 5' RACE. Sequencing was performed on an Illumina HiSeq 2500. TCRdb trimmed the raw reads at Q25, called clones with MiXCR and kept productive beta chains. All rows with the same CDR3 protein become a single entry with the most common DNA and genes. The sample includes hundreds of thousands of distinct CDR3 sequences, with about 10% observed a single time. The ten largest account for 21% of the sample. The specimen was blood, either unsorted or a sorted T cell fraction (not recorded which). The source is a male donor with ankylosing spondylitis or in good health (not recorded which).

V usage is TRBV7-2 and J usage is TRBJ2-7; 13 bases are shared with TRBD2. Germline V lookup: CDR1 SGHTA, CDR2 FQGNSA. After removal of 6 bases from V and 4 bases from J, the junction contained 6 bases not matched to a gene. The CDR3 has 15 residues. Written as DNA, the CDR3 is TGTGCCAGCAGACAAACTAGCGGGGGGGTATACGAGCAGTACTTC. Protein product: CASRQTSGGVYEQYF.

The V call is TRBV29-1, the J call TRBJ1-1; no clear D. Trimming stripped 2 bases from V and 4 bases from J, with 14 bases between. CDR3 length: 14 residues. Germline V gene data show CDR1 as SQVTM and CDR2 as ANQGSEA. CDR3 coding DNA: TGCAGCGTTGAACTGATGGGTGGGAGCACTGAAGCTTTCTTT. Amino acid sequence: CSVELMGGSTEAFF.

This clonotype was picked up a small number of times. The rearrangement uses TRBV7-3 and TRBJ2-7; tentatively, D is TRBD1 or TRBD2 (5 bases each). The V end lost 2 bases, the J end lost 7 bases, and 18 bases lay between the germline ends. The germline V gene encodes CDR1 SGHTA and CDR2 FQGTGA. This CDR3 has 15 residues. The CDR3 DNA is TGTGCCAGCAGCTTAGAGGGGACCCTACTTCGAGAGCAGTACTTC. The encoded protein is CASSLEGTLLREQYF.

This clonotype was picked up many times. The V and J genes are TRBV5-1 and TRBJ2-2; 11 nucleotides align to TRBD1. Germline CDR1 reads SGHRS; CDR2 reads YFSETQ. Losses at the gene ends were 4 bases for V and 6 bases for J; bases not matched to a gene: 8. The CDR3 extends over 16 amino acids. CDR3 nucleotide sequence: TGCGCCAGCAGCAACCCGGGGACAGGGGGGTCCGGGGAGCTGTTTTTT. It is translated as CASSNPGTGGSGELFF.

This sequence joins TRBV7-2 and TRBJ2-5, with 10 bases that match TRBD2. The CDR3 consists of 15 residues. The germline gives CDR1 SGHTA, CDR2 FQGNSA. V lost 1 base, J lost 5 bases, and 4 bases stayed unmatched. The CDR3 protein is CASSLEAGGHETQYF. In nucleotides, the CDR3 is TGTGCCAGCAGCTTAGAAGCGGGGGGGCATGAGACCCAGTACTTC. The full variable domain, completed using reference TRBV7-2 and TRBJ2-5, is GAGVSQSPSNKVTEKGKDVELRCDPISGHTALYWYRQSLGQGLEFLIYFQGNSAPDKSGLPSDRFSAERTGGSVSTLTIQRTQQEDSAVYLCASSLEAGGHETQYFGPGTRLLVL.

This clonotype was picked up many times. The J gene is TRBJ1-4, the V gene TRBV29-1, with 7 bases aligning to TRBD1. V lost 6 bases and J lost 3; bases outside the gene matches: 10. The CDR3 extends over 15 amino acids. Germline V gene data show CDR1 as SQVTM and CDR2 as ANQGSEA. CDR3 loop: CSVRQATGANEKLFF. CDR3 nucleotide sequence: TGCAGCGTGAGACAGGCCACAGGGGCTAATGAAAAACTGTTTTTT.

J is TRBJ2-1 and V is TRBV6-5; TRBD2 matches at 10 bases. J gave up 6 bases and V 9 bases, and 11 bases lay outside the gene matches. There are 15 residues in the CDR3. CDR1 and CDR2 (germline): MNHEY, SVGAGI. CDR3 region: CASHLAGGTANEQFF. CDR3 DNA sequence: TGTGCCAGTCACTTAGCGGGGGGCACAGCCAATGAGCAGTTCTTC.

The gene calls are TRBV7-3 and TRBJ2-1; the D is unclear. Germline V gene lookup returns CDR1 SGHTA and CDR2 FQGTGA. V shed 2 bases and J shed 0 bases, with 11 bases lying between them. This CDR3 comprises 16 residues. The CDR3: CASSLRPESSYNEQFF. The DNA of the CDR3 is TGTGCCAGCAGCTTACGGCCGGAGAGCTCCTACAATGAGCAGTTCTTC. Using reference TRBV7-3 and TRBJ2-1 for the parts outside the CDR3, the full variable domain is GAGVSQTPSNKVTEKGKYVELRCDPISGHTALYWYRQSLGQGPEFLIYFQGTGAADDSGLPNDRFFAVRPEGSVSTLKIQRTERGDSAVYLCASSLRPESSYNEQFFGPGTRLTVL.

This clonotype was counted at least ten times. The CDR3, as DNA: TGCGCCAGCAGCCCCGGGACCACCGGGACAGATACGCAGTATTTT. This gives the protein CASSPGTTGTDTQYF. This chain joins TRBV5-1 and TRBJ2-3; the D call may be TRBD1 or TRBD2 (5 bases each). V lost 4 bases and J lost 3, with 15 bases in between. The germline V gene has CDR1 SGHRS and CDR2 YFSETQ. This CDR3 spans 15 amino acids.

This clonotype was seen a handful of times. CDR3 DNA: TGCGCCAGCAGCGAGTCAGGGGACTCCTATGGCTACACCTTC. It codes for CASSESGDSYGYTF. This chain joins TRBV5-1 and TRBJ1-2; tentative D call: TRBD1 (6 bases). CDR3 length: 14 amino acids. Trimming stripped 4 bases from V and 4 bases from J, with 14 bases between. The germline V gene has CDR1 SGHRS and CDR2 YFSETQ.

Of note for this clonotype: A much bigger clone sits one base away, suggesting this may be a read error. The chain uses TRBV7-7 and TRBJ2-1, with 14 bases that match TRBD2. The CDR3 loop spans 16 amino acids. Germline CDR1 reads SSHAT; CDR2 reads FNYEAQ (reference sequence). CDR3 DNA sequence: TGTGCTAGCAACCAGGGACTAGCGGGGGCCAATTATGAGCAGTTCTTC. Translation gives CASNQGLAGANYEQFF.

The table lists this clonotype with many counts. The V call is TRBV28, the J call TRBJ2-3; tentatively, D is TRBD2 (6 bases). Germline CDR1 is MDHEN and CDR2 is SYDVKM. V was shortened by 3 bases and J by 4 bases, with 8 bases between the two germline ends. CDR3 size: 13 residues. The CDR3 coding sequence is TGTGCCAGCAGTTTTGGAGGGGCAGATACGCAGTATTTT. Translation: CASSFGGADTQYF.

In its sample, this clonotype was seen many times. This chain uses TRBV5-1 with TRBJ2-3; D is ambiguous. The CDR3 covers 15 residues. The V end was cut by 0 bases, the J end by 2 bases, with 10 bases between. From germline, CDR1 is SGHRS and CDR2 YFSETQ. As DNA, the CDR3 is TGCGCCAGCAGCTTGGGGCAGATAGTCACAGATACGCAGTATTTT. Translated: CASSLGQIVTDTQYF.

The rearrangement uses TRBV7-2 and TRBJ1-5; D is uncertain. The CDR3 covers 15 residues. Germline V gene data show CDR1 as SGHTA and CDR2 as FQGNSA. V shed 2 bases and J shed 0 bases, with 8 bases lying between them. The CDR3 loop reads CASSLSADSNQPQHF. The CDR3 bases are TGTGCCAGCAGCTTATCAGCAGATAGCAATCAGCCCCAGCATTTT.

CDR3 sequence reads: CASTPRDTDTQYF. In DNA, the CDR3 is TGTGCCAGCACCCCGAGGGACACAGATACGCAGTATTTT. The rearrangement uses TRBV27 and TRBJ2-3; TRBD2 might be the D (5 bases). Trimming removed 7 bases from V and 2 bases from J, with 10 bases in between. Germline V gene lookup returns CDR1 MNHEY and CDR2 SMNVEV (reference sequence). This CDR3 region has 13 residues.

This clonotype was counted at least ten times. V usage is TRBV6-5 and J usage is TRBJ1-1; D not certain. Germline assignment: CDR1 MNHEY and CDR2 SVGAGI. V shed 2 bases and J shed 11 bases, with 9 bases lying between them. The CDR3 sequence is 11 residues long. The CDR3 loop reads CASSYGQRAFF. CDR3 nucleotide sequence: TGTGCCAGCAGTTACGGTCAGCGGGCTTTCTTT.